The present TCR beta chain was sequenced within a study of T cells in Graves' hyperthyroidism and ophthalmopathy. Study-level background: Peripheral blood specimens were obtained at initial diagnosis, prior to any treatment.

Researchers took RNA transcripts and amplified the TCR beta CDR3 regions from them. Carried out on the TCR CDR3, a first-round RT-PCR used the HTBI primer set. Each CDR3 protein is one row after TCRdb ran MiXCR on the multiplex PCR reads. The data show under 350,000 distinct CDR3 sequences, around 15% seen once. Comments on this clonotype: Antigen unknown.

The CDR3 consists of 15 residues. V was cut by 1 base and J by 1 base, with 8 bases left in between. Germline V gene data show CDR1 as LGHDT and CDR2 as YNNKEL (reference sequence). Study outcomes and limitations: Most expanded thyroid clonotypes above 0.001 also appeared in blood. In validation, the model predicted ophthalmopathy. These predictions came a median about 6.5 months before onset.

The genes are TRBV3-1 and TRBJ1-3; D may be TRBD1 (5 bases). Input material: blood. This TCR was recovered from a middle-aged woman with Graves' ophthalmopathy. In DNA form, the CDR3 reads TGTGCCAGCAGCCAAGCTGGGGGTTCTGGAAACACCATATATTTT. Protein sequence: CASSQAGGSGNTIYF.